This T cell receptor (beta chain) was identified during a study of technical replicates of blood from a handful of donors. The repertoire was sequenced with immunoSEQ multiplex PCR; TCRdb's copy has only in-frame clones and lacks some. The sample shows 95,000 to 100,000 clones, roughly 95% of them seen only once. This sequence was found in a human donor in good health. Sequences were obtained from T cells isolated from PBMCs.

The CDR3 sequence: CASSPPAQTNEQFF. As DNA, the CDR3 is TGTGCCAGCTCACCACCGGCCCAGACTAATGAGCAGTTCTTC. This chain links TRBV18 with TRBJ2-1; D gene uncertain. The CDR3 is 14 amino acids. Germline V gene sequence: CDR1 KGHSH, CDR2 LQKENI. The ends were cut back, 0 bases at V and 7 bases at J, with 10 bases in the middle.